The 26 T cell receptor beta chains in this list originate from one sample, sequenced in a study of blood T cell repertoires in COVID-19. This table comes from immunoSEQ multiplex PCR, and its TCRdb copy is limited to in-frame clones, with some not included. The table lists about 250,000 clones, 86% of them singletons. Specimen: peripheral blood. The origin of the receptors is a woman older than 75 with COVID-19, enrolled during active disease.

V is TRBV10-3 and J is TRBJ1-1; D unclear. From germline, CDR1 is ENHRY and CDR2 SYGVKD. CDR3 length equals 15 residues. The V end lost 6 bases, the J end lost 1 base, and 15 bases lay between the germline ends. The chain's CDR3 is CAIRGVGSGNTEAFF. CDR3 DNA: TGTGCCATCAGGGGAGTAGGGTCCGGGAACACTGAAGCTTTCTTT.

The V gene is TRBV2, the J gene TRBJ2-3, with a possible D match to TRBD1 (6 bases). The CDR3 has 15 amino acids. Trimming shortened V by 4 bases and J by 0 bases, and 11 bases separated the two germline ends. Germline V gene sequence: CDR1 SNHLY, CDR2 FYNNEI. CDR3 sequence: CASSVVGASTDTQYF. The CDR3, as DNA: TGTGCCAGCAGTGTCGTGGGGGCTAGCACAGATACGCAGTATTTT.

This clone showed up just a few times. J is TRBJ1-2 and V is TRBV6-5; D perhaps matches TRBD1 (6 bases). The CDR3 extends over 11 amino acids. V was cut by 6 bases and J by 8 bases, with 10 bases left in between. Germline CDR1 MNHEY, CDR2 SVGAGI. The CDR3 sequence: CASRNRVGYTF. CDR3 coding DNA: TGTGCCAGCAGGAACAGGGTGGGCTACACCTTC.

The rearrangement joins TRBV10-2 to TRBJ2-1; maybe TRBD2 (6 bases). The CDR3 is 12 residues long. CDR1 is WSHSY and CDR2 is SAAADI in the germline V gene. The ends were cut back, 2 bases at V and 11 bases at J, with 10 bases in the middle. CDR3 amino acids: CASSEISGQQFF. Here the CDR3 DNA reads TGCGCCAGCAGTGAGATTAGCGGCCAGCAGTTCTTC.

This chain joins TRBV7-2 and TRBJ2-5; 9 bases fit TRBD2. The CDR3 runs to 16 residues. Germline V gives CDR1 SGHTA, CDR2 FQGNSA. Unmatched junction bases numbered 11, after V lost 6 bases and J lost 3 bases. The CDR3: CASSPAWRGGEETQYF. The CDR3 DNA follows: TGTGCCAGCAGTCCCGCTTGGCGGGGGGGCGAAGAGACCCAGTACTTC.

The rearrangement joins TRBV7-2 to TRBJ2-5; 11 bases are a match to TRBD2. The CDR3 spans 14 residues. The germline CDR1 and CDR2 sequences are SGHTA and FQGNSA. Unmatched junction bases numbered 4, after V lost 1 base and J lost 9 bases. DNA for the CDR3: TGTGCCAGCAGCTTAGGACTAGCGGGGTACGCCCAGTACTTC. It is translated as CASSLGLAGYAQYF.

V usage is TRBV6-4 and J usage is TRBJ2-1; 7 bases are a match to TRBD2. The CDR3 runs to 13 residues. CDR1 is MRHNA and CDR2 is SNTAGT in the germline V gene. V shed 0 bases, J shed 11 bases, and the junction held 4 bases outside the gene matches. The CDR3 bases are TGTGCCAGCAGTGACTCGGACGGGAGGAAGCAGTTCTTC. Protein: CASSDSDGRKQFF.

In nucleotides, the CDR3 is TGTGCCACCAGTGACACCTCCGGGACAGGTATCACCGGGGAGCTGTTTTTT. Amino acids: CATSDTSGTGITGELFF. This chain uses TRBV24-1 with TRBJ2-2; 8 bases align to TRBD1. The V and J ends lost 4 bases and 4 bases, in that order; junction bases with no gene match: 10. The CDR3 extends over 17 amino acids. Germline V gene lookup returns CDR1 KGHDR and CDR2 SFDVKD.

The J gene is TRBJ1-1, the V gene TRBV18; TRBD1 matches 9 bases. With V trimmed by 4 bases and J by 3 bases, 9 bases remained unmatched. The germline CDR1 and CDR2 sequences are KGHSH and LQKENI. The CDR3 contains 16 residues. The CDR3 reads CASSLGGQGRDTEAFF. CDR3 DNA sequence: TGTGCCAGCTCACTAGGAGGACAGGGGCGCGACACTGAAGCTTTCTTT. The whole variable domain, remainder taken from reference TRBV18 and TRBJ1-1, is NAGVMQNPRHLVRRRGQEARLRCSPMKGHSHVYWYRQLPEEGLKFMVYLQKENIIDESGMPKERFSAEFPKEGPSILRIQQVVRGDSAAYFCASSLGGQGRDTEAFFGQGTRLTVV.

This clone was recorded once. The CDR3 region is CASSLLTNYGYTF. CDR3 DNA sequence: TGCGCCAGCAGCTTACTTACTAACTATGGCTACACCTTC. V is TRBV5-1 and J is TRBJ1-2; D gene unclear. V lost 2 bases and J lost 0, with 5 bases in between. CDR1 SGHRS and CDR2 YFSETQ come from the germline V gene. The CDR3 has 13 amino acids.

The chain recombines TRBV6-5 with TRBJ1-5; 11 nucleotides align to TRBD1. V trimming: 8 bases; J trimming: 6 bases; junction bases outside the gene matches: 6. The germline V gene has CDR1 MNHEY and CDR2 SVGAGI. The CDR3 runs 14 residues. CDR3 sequence reads: CASGTGGKGQPQHF. The CDR3 DNA reads as TGTGCCAGCGGGACAGGGGGTAAAGGTCAGCCCCAGCATTTT.

The V and J genes are TRBV6-5 and TRBJ1-4; the D gene is possibly TRBD1 (6 bases). This CDR3 contains 14 residues. V dropped 5 bases and J dropped 2 bases, with 9 bases sitting between them. Germline CDR1 is MNHEY and CDR2 is SVGAGI. CDR3 bases: TGTGCCAGCAGTAATGACAGGACTAATGAAAAACTGTTTTTT. Translating it yields CASSNDRTNEKLFF.

This chain's CDR3 is CATPGRFYRMITGTRINNEQFF. CDR3 nucleotides: TGTGCCACCCCGGGGAGGTTTTACAGGATGATAACCGGGACTAGAATCAATAATGAGCAGTTCTTC. The genes are TRBV24-1 and TRBJ2-1, with TRBD2 matching 8 bases. The CDR3 consists of 22 residues. Germline loops: CDR1 KGHDR, CDR2 SFDVKD. Losses at the gene ends were 9 bases for V and 7 bases for J; bases not matched to a gene: 34.

The CDR3 spells CASSGSSGGLSGDTQYF. The DNA of the CDR3 is TGTGCCAGCAGTGGATCTAGCGGGGGCCTCAGCGGAGATACGCAGTATTTT. The chain combines TRBV2 with TRBJ2-3, with 10 bases fitting TRBD2. The ends lost 4 bases at V and 5 bases at J; junction bases unmatched: 12. This CDR3 has 17 residues. Per germline, CDR1 SNHLY and CDR2 FYNNEI.

V usage is TRBV3-1 (or the pseudogene TRBV3-2) and J usage is TRBJ1-6, with a possible D match to TRBD1 (5 bases). There are 14 residues in the CDR3. Germline V CDR1 and CDR2: LGHDT, YNNKEL (reference sequence). V was shortened by 0 bases and J by 10 bases, with 10 bases between the two germline ends. CDR3 in amino acids: CASSQEGQGSPLHF. The CDR3 nucleotides read TGTGCCAGCAGCCAAGAGGGCCAGGGATCACCCCTCCACTTT.

J is TRBJ2-7 and V is TRBV6-1; D is perhaps TRBD2 (5 bases). Germline V CDR1 and CDR2: MNHNS, SASEGT. V was clipped by 3 bases and J by 5 bases, with 17 bases between them. This CDR3 is 15 amino acids long. CDR3 loop: CASSDRYRGLDEQYV. CDR3 bases: TGTGCCAGCAGTGACCGATATCGGGGTCTCGACGAGCAGTACGTC.

The chain uses TRBV25-1 and TRBJ1-4; D is undetermined. The germline CDR1 and CDR2 sequences are MGHDK and SYGVNS. V was cut by 1 base and J by 1 base, with 10 bases left in between. This CDR3 spans 16 amino acids. The CDR3 loop is CASSEWVEGTNEKLFF. CDR3 in DNA: TGTGCCAGCAGTGAATGGGTGGAGGGAACTAATGAAAAACTGTTTTTT.

The gene calls are TRBV5-1 and TRBJ2-7, with a weak D call TRBD2 (5 bases). CDR1 is SGHRS and CDR2 is YFSETQ in the germline V gene. Trimming cost V 4 bases and J 2 bases, with 13 bases left between them. The CDR3 has 14 amino acids. CDR3 amino acids: CASSTTTGTYEQYF. The CDR3 region has the DNA TGCGCCAGCAGCACAACGACGGGGACCTACGAGCAGTACTTC.

The chain recombines TRBV6-5 with TRBJ1-1; D uncertain. Looked up from germline, CDR1 is MNHEY and CDR2 is SVGAGI. This CDR3 contains 15 residues. The V and J ends lost 0 bases and 3 bases respectively, with 11 bases between them. This CDR3 is CASSYSGPRDTEAFF. CDR3 sequence (DNA): TGTGCCAGCAGTTACTCTGGCCCGCGGGACACTGAAGCTTTCTTT.

V gene TRBV11-2 combines with J gene TRBJ2-7; 8 nucleotides agree with TRBD1. V was clipped by 0 bases and J by 1 base; unmatched bases: 5. The CDR3 consists of 16 residues. Germline loops: CDR1 SGHAT, CDR2 FQNNGV. The CDR3 coding sequence is TGTGCCAGCAGCTTAGATGAACACAGGGGGTCCTACGAGCAGTACTTC. It translates to CASSLDEHRGSYEQYF.

The chain joins TRBV28 to TRBJ1-1; D may be TRBD1 (6 bases). Germline CDR1 and CDR2: MDHEN and SYDVKM. The CDR3 loop spans 15 amino acids. Trimming removed 2 bases from V and 6 bases from J, with 16 bases in between. The CDR3 loop is CASSLAQGISSEAFF. CDR3 in DNA: TGTGCCAGCAGTTTAGCACAGGGTATAAGCTCTGAAGCTTTCTTT.

A remark on this clone: Compared with germline, one end of the junction differs, possibly owing to a read error. This chain joins TRBV5-1 and TRBJ1-6; D gene unclear. The CDR3 is 15 amino acids. Germline V lookup: CDR1 SGHRS, CDR2 YFSETQ. Written as DNA, the CDR3 is TGCGCCAGCAGCGACGGTCCACCGGGAACTCCGCAAGTCAGCTTT. As protein: CASSDGPPGTPQVSF.

The count of this clone is one. The same CDR3 is also encoded by other DNA sequences in this sample. The DNA of the CDR3 is TGTGCCAGCTCCCCGCTAGCGGCAGATACGCAGTATTTT. This encodes CASSPLAADTQYF. J is TRBJ2-3 and V is TRBV18; 7 bases agree with TRBD2. There are 13 residues in the CDR3. The V gene's germline CDR1 is KGHSH and CDR2 LQKENI. J gave up 4 bases and V 6 bases, and 4 bases lay outside the gene matches.

In its sample, this clone was seen once. This chain links TRBV18 with TRBJ1-1; 7 nucleotides line up with TRBD1. The junction had 6 bases not matched to a gene; V was cut back by 4 bases and J by 1 base. CDR1 is KGHSH, CDR2 LQKENI, per germline. The CDR3 has 15 residues. CDR3 protein: CASSLLQGQNTEAFF. In DNA form, the CDR3 reads TGTGCCAGCTCACTTTTACAGGGGCAGAACACTGAAGCTTTCTTT.

This clone was found a few times. The V gene is TRBV11-2, the J gene TRBJ2-7, with 9 bases aligning to TRBD1. There are 15 residues in the CDR3. The trim removed 5 bases at V and 2 bases at J, leaving 7 bases unmatched. Germline loops: CDR1 SGHAT, CDR2 FQNNGV. The CDR3: CASSPAGTGTYEQYV. CDR3 DNA: TGTGCCAGCAGCCCGGCCGGGACAGGGACCTACGAGCAGTACGTC.

This sequence joins TRBV18 and TRBJ1-2; 9 nucleotides agree with TRBD1. Germline V gives CDR1 KGHSH, CDR2 LQKENI. V shed 5 bases and J 10 bases; nucleotides not matched to a gene: 5. The CDR3 loop spans 12 amino acids. CDR3 in amino acids: CASSRDRENYTF. CDR3 DNA sequence: TGTGCCAGCTCAAGGGACAGGGAAAACTACACCTTC.